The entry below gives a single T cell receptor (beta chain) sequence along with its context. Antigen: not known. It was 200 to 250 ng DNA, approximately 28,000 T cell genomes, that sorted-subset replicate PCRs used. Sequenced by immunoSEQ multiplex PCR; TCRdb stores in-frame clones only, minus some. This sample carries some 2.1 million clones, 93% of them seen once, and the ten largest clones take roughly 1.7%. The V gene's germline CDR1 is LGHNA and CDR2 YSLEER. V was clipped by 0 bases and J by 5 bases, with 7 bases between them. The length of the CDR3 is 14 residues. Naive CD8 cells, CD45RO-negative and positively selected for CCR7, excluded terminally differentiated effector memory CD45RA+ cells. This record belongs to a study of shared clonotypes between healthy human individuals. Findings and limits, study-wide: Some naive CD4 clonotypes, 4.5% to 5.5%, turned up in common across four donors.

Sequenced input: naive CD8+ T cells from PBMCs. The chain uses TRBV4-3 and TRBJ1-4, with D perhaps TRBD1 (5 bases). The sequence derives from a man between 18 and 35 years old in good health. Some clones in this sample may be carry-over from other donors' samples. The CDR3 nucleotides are TGCGCCAGCAGCCAAGAGGGGCAGAATGAAAAACTGTTTTTT. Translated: CASSQEGQNEKLFF.